This T cell receptor beta chain was recorded in a study of vaccination and CD4 T cells after COVID-19. Specified treatment: roughly 10-day PBMC culture with coronavirus spike peptide pools or control peptides (ViraFEST assay). Following expansion of antigen-specific T cells with peptide pools, ViraFEST then sequenced TCRs. PCR positivity was dated March to December 2020, before US Alpha, Beta and Delta variants. V was cut by 3 bases and J by 5 bases, with 17 bases left in between. This CDR3 comprises 15 residues. The germline CDR1 and CDR2 sequences are MDHEN and SYDVKM. The Oncomine TCR Beta short-read assay was what sequenced the DNA obtained from cultured CD4+ T cells. TCRdb reprocessed the PCR reads via MiXCR and lists one record per CDR3 protein. The data contain 15,000 or so distinct CDR3 sequences, about 40% of them seen just once; the ten biggest clones take up around 8%. Regarding this clonotype: Its antigen is not identified.

J is TRBJ2-7 and V is TRBV28, with a possible D match to TRBD1 (6 bases). Material: CD4+ T cells from blood, cultured in vitro. This clonotype was obtained from a human donor who had recovered from COVID-19. CDR3 nucleotides: TGTGCCAGCAGTTTCCTCCGGACAGTCGTGGACGAGCAGTACTTC. Translated, it gives CASSFLRTVVDEQYF.